The rows below give T cell receptor beta chains drawn from one sample of a study of T cells in Graves' hyperthyroidism and ophthalmopathy. Each CDR3 protein is one row after TCRdb ran MiXCR on the multiplex PCR reads. The table records 310,000 or so distinct CDR3 sequences, approximately 15% of them present only once. Material: blood. The receptor source for this set is a woman aged 55-69 years with Graves' ophthalmopathy. The CDR3 runs from the conserved cysteine through the conserved F or W. Fields, in order: J gene, clone size, V gene, D gene, CDR3 DNA, CDR3 protein. The D gene is left open where the match is weak. Clone size is given for some rows only: seen once, a few or many times, or a class if the clone is expanded.

TRBJ1-2 | . | TRBV19 | . | TGTGCCAGTAGTACCCCCCGTGAGGGGTGGAGTGGCTACACCTTC | CASSTPREGWSGYTF
TRBJ1-1 | few | TRBV6-5 | . | TGTGCCAGCAGCCTACAGGGTTCTGAAGCTTTCTTT | CASSLQGSEAFF
TRBJ2-7 | few | TRBV7-9 | TRBD1 | TGTGCCAGCAGCTTACCGGGACAGGGGGCCTCCTACGAGCAGTACTTC | CASSLPGQGASYEQYF
TRBJ2-6 | many | TRBV12-3/TRBV12-4 | . | TGTGCCAGCAGTTTCAGGGGAATTCCCTCTGGGGCCAACGTCCTGACTTTC | CASSFRGIPSGANVLTF
TRBJ2-7 | many | TRBV20-1 | TRBD2 | TGCAGTGCAAACCCTAGCGGGCGAACCTACGAGCAGTACTTC | CSANPSGRTYEQYF
TRBJ2-1 | many | TRBV14 | . | TGTGCCAGCAGCTGGGACAACCTGAATGAGCAGTTCTTC | CASSWDNLNEQFF
TRBJ1-6 | . | TRBV10-3 | TRBD1 | TGTGCCATCCGGGATTGGACAGGAAATTCACCCCTCCACTTT | CAIRDWTGNSPLHF
TRBJ2-1 | few | TRBV20-1 | . | TGCAGTGCAAGCAGGGGTCGGGATGAGCAGTTCTTC | CSASRGRDEQFF
TRBJ2-7 | . | TRBV4-1 | TRBD2 | TGCGCCAGCAGCCCCGGACTAGCTCTTACTTACGAGCAGTACTTC | CASSPGLALTYEQYF
TRBJ2-2 | few | TRBV19 | . | TGTGCCAGTAGTCCGGACACAAGGGAGTTTGGCGGGGAGCTGTTTTTT | CASSPDTREFGGELFF
TRBJ2-5 | many | TRBV12-3/TRBV12-4 | . | TGTGCCAGCAGTTTGGGTTCCGCGGTGGGGGAGACCCAGTACTTC | CASSLGSAVGETQYF
TRBJ1-1 | few | TRBV29-1 | TRBD1 | TGCAGCGTAGCCCCCGGGACAGGGGGTGAAGCTTTCTTT | CSVAPGTGGEAFF
TRBJ1-5 | many | TRBV6-1 | TRBD1 | TGTGCCAGCAGTGAATATCGTGGGACAGGCAATCAGCCCCAGCATTTT | CASSEYRGTGNQPQHF
TRBJ1-1 | many | TRBV4-2 | . | TGTGCCAGCAGCCATACCGGAGCGAACACTGAAGCTTTCTTT | CASSHTGANTEAFF
TRBJ1-3 | many | TRBV7-2 | . | TGTGCCAGCAGCCTACGCGGATTGGGGACTGGTCTCTCTGGAAACACCATATATTTT | CASSLRGLGTGLSGNTIYF
TRBJ2-1 | few | TRBV25-1 | TRBD2 | TGTGCCAGCCTAGGAGCGGGAGGATTGAATGAGCAGTTCTTC | CASLGAGGLNEQFF
TRBJ2-4 | once | TRBV28 | TRBD1 | TGTGCCAGCAGTCGGGACAGTTACCTAGCCAAAAACATTCAGTACTTC | CASSRDSYLAKNIQYF
TRBJ1-1 | . | TRBV25-1 | . | TGTGCCAGCACCAGGGGAACTGAAGCTTTCTTT | CASTRGTEAFF
TRBJ1-6 | . | TRBV20-1 | . | TGCAGTGCTAGAGAGTCAGGGACCCTTAATTCACCCCTCCACTTT | CSARESGTLNSPLHF
TRBJ2-2 | . | TRBV28 | . | TGTACCAGCAGATCGGGGGAGCTGTTTTTT | CTSRSGELFF
TRBJ1-3 | . | TRBV12-3/TRBV12-4 | TRBD1 | TGTGCCAGCCGGGGGACAGCGGGAAACACCATATATTTT | CASRGTAGNTIYF
TRBJ2-2 | few | TRBV7-9 | TRBD2 | TGTGCCAGCAGACAGAAGCGGGGGGGCGTTAACACCGGGGAGCTGTTTTTT | CASRQKRGGVNTGELFF
TRBJ1-1 | many | TRBV5-1 | . | TGCGCCAGCAGCTTTGAGGGGACCCCTGAAGCTTTCTTT | CASSFEGTPEAFF
TRBJ2-7 | . | TRBV5-1 | TRBD2 | TGCGCCAGCAGCCTCCGGACTAGCGGGAGTTTCTACGAGCAGTACTTC | CASSLRTSGSFYEQYF
TRBJ1-1 | many | TRBV12-3/TRBV12-4 | . | TGTGCCAGCACCCCGGGACTTTACACTGAAGCTTTCTTT | CASTPGLYTEAFF
TRBJ2-5 | many | TRBV4-2 | TRBD2 | TGTGCCAGCAGCCTGACGGCCCTAGCGGGGGGTGAGACCCAGTACTTC | CASSLTALAGGETQYF
TRBJ1-2 | few | TRBV4-1 | TRBD1 | TGCGCCAGCAGCCTAGGGGGCCCTTATGGCTACACCTTC | CASSLGGPYGYTF
TRBJ2-5 | . | TRBV5-1 | TRBD2 | TGCGCCAGCAGCTTGGGGGAACTAGCGGGGCCGGGGGAGACCCAGTACTTC | CASSLGELAGPGETQYF
TRBJ1-2 | few | TRBV19 | TRBD1 | TGTGCCAGTAGTCTCGGGACAGGGGGCGTCTATGGCTACACCTTC | CASSLGTGGVYGYTF
TRBJ2-2 | many | TRBV29-1 | . | TGCAGCGTTGCAGCAGGAGGTTCTTCGGTCACCGGGGAGCTGTTTTTT | CSVAAGGSSVTGELFF
TRBJ2-7 | many | TRBV9 | . | TGTGCCAGCAGCGTAGGGACGAGCTACGAGCAGTACTTC | CASSVGTSYEQYF
TRBJ1-2 | few | TRBV4-1 | TRBD1 | TGCGCCAGCAGCCAAGAAACAGGGGCGACTTTGGGCTACACCTTC | CASSQETGATLGYTF
TRBJ2-7 | . | TRBV7-9 | . | TGTGCCAGCAGTCCACCGGGGGGCCTATACGAGCAGTACTTC | CASSPPGGLYEQYF
TRBJ2-1 | few | TRBV5-6 | . | TGTGCCAGCAGCTCGCCGAGACTGCAGGGATCCAATGAGCAGTTCTTC | CASSSPRLQGSNEQFF
TRBJ2-1 | . | TRBV14 | . | TGTGCCAGCAGCTCTTACGGCAGGGTGGCCGATGAGCAGTCCTTC | CASSSYGRVADEQSF
TRBJ1-3 | . | TRBV6-2/TRBV6-3 | . | TGTGCCAGCAGTTACTCGTCTGGGGGTGGAAACACCATATATTTT | CASSYSSGGGNTIYF
TRBJ1-3 | . | TRBV28 | . | TGTGCCAGCAGGGCAAACACCATATATTTT | CASRANTIYF
TRBJ1-2 | many | TRBV7-8 | TRBD1 | TGTGCCAGCAGCTCTGCGCGGACAGGGGGCGACGGTGGCTACACCTTC | CASSSARTGGDGGYTF
TRBJ2-5 | many | TRBV11-2 | . | TGTGCCAGCAGCTTAGCCAGGCAAGAGACCCAGTACTTC | CASSLARQETQYF
TRBJ2-5 | many | TRBV9 | TRBD1 | TGTGCCAGCAGCGTAGAGCAGGGGGCAGGGGAGACCCAGTACTTC | CASSVEQGAGETQYF
TRBJ2-7 | many | TRBV5-1 | TRBD1 | TGCGCCAGCAGCAGGACAGGGGGCCCTGGGACTGCCTACGAGCAGTACTTC | CASSRTGGPGTAYEQYF
TRBJ1-2 | many | TRBV20-1 | . | TGCAGTGCTAGAGATCTCAGAGGGACCGCAGCTAACTATGGCTACACCTTC | CSARDLRGTAANYGYTF
TRBJ2-2 | few | TRBV29-1 | . | TGCAGCGTTGAGTCCAGGGGTACCGGGGAGCTGTTTTTT | CSVESRGTGELFF
TRBJ1-1 | many | TRBV20-1 | . | TGCAGTGCTAGGACGGACATGAACACTGAAGCTTTCTTT | CSARTDMNTEAFF
TRBJ2-7 | many | TRBV2 | . | TGTGCCAGCAGTGACTGGGTCTCCTACGAGCAGTACTTC | CASSDWVSYEQYF
TRBJ2-3 | . | TRBV12-5 | . | TGTGCTAGTTCCCCGCCTGGTCGGGCTAGCACAGATACGCAGTATTTT | CASSPPGRASTDTQYF
TRBJ1-1 | many | TRBV6-6 | TRBD1 | TGTGCCAGCAGTTACAGGTTGACAGGGGAAGCTTTCTTT | CASSYRLTGEAFF
TRBJ1-1 | many | TRBV7-2 | TRBD1 | TGTGCCAGCAGCCAACACAGGGGGCGAACTGAAGCTTTCTTT | CASSQHRGRTEAFF
TRBJ1-2 | . | TRBV6-2/TRBV6-3 | . | TGTGCCAGCAGTTACGTCGGGGTTTATGGCTACACCTTC | CASSYVGVYGYTF
TRBJ2-5 | many | TRBV6-1 | TRBD2 | TGTGCCAGCAGTGCCAGCGGGGGGGCCTGGCAAGAGACCCAGTACTTC | CASSASGGAWQETQYF
TRBJ1-2 | many | TRBV6-6 | TRBD1 | TGTGCCAGCAGTTACGGGACAGGGAGTTCTGGCTACACCTTC | CASSYGTGSSGYTF
TRBJ1-2 | many | TRBV18 | . | TGTGCCAGCTCACCAACGCAGATGGGGAATGGCTACACCTTC | CASSPTQMGNGYTF
TRBJ2-7 | few | TRBV28 | TRBD1 | TGTGCCAGCAGGGTGACAGGGAGATCCTACGAGCAGTACTTC | CASRVTGRSYEQYF
TRBJ1-1 | many | TRBV28 | . | TGTGCCAGCAGCCCCGGGACATTGACCAGTGTTGAAGCTTTCTTT | CASSPGTLTSVEAFF
TRBJ1-5 | many | TRBV20-1 | . | TGCAGTGCAGCATTTATGGGTGGTTCGAATCAGCCCCAGCATTTT | CSAAFMGGSNQPQHF
TRBJ2-3 | many | TRBV18 | TRBD1 | TGTGCCAGCTCACCACTCGGACAGGGTACAGATACGCAGTATTTT | CASSPLGQGTDTQYF
TRBJ1-2 | . | TRBV15 | . | TGTGCCACTTCAATCGGAGGGGAAGGCTACACCTTC | CATSIGGEGYTF
TRBJ2-3 | many | TRBV24-1 | . | TGTGCCACCAGTGTTAGCGGAGCTAGCACAGATACGCAGTATTTT | CATSVSGASTDTQYF